This entry features one TCR beta chain sequence. The record originates from a study of CD8 T cells in Susac syndrome. With random hexamers, 0.5 to 1 ug RNA was reverse transcribed. By means of immunoSEQ multiplex PCR, TCR beta CDR3 spanning 54 Vbeta and 13 Jbeta underwent amplification. TCRdb recomputed calls from the immunoSEQ multiplex PCR reads with MiXCR, one row per CDR3 protein. The data show under 95,000 distinct CDR3 sequences, roughly 94% seen once. V was pared by 2 bases and J by 8 bases, with 1 base of the junction left unmatched. CDR3 length equals 13 residues. The V gene is TRBV12-3 or TRBV12-4, the J gene TRBJ2-3; 10 bases agree with TRBD2. Sample: CD4+ T cells from PBMCs. This clonotype was obtained from a human donor with Susac syndrome. The CDR3 protein is CASSLSGGGTQYF. The CDR3 DNA sequence: TGTGCCAGCAGTTTAAGCGGGGGGGGTACGCAGTATTTT.